This passage covers 25 T cell receptor beta chains from one sample sequenced in a study of blood T cell repertoires in COVID-19. The assay was immunoSEQ multiplex PCR, and TCRdb's table has in-frame clones only and misses some. The sample consists of about 86,000 clones, roughly four fifths of them appearing once. Material: peripheral blood. Receptor source: a woman of 80 years or more with acute or convalescent COVID-19.

V and J are TRBV5-6 and TRBJ2-7; TRBD1 aligns across 7 bases. The CDR3 is made up of 15 amino acids. Germline CDR1 reads SGHDT; CDR2 reads YYEEEE. Trimming took 0 bases from V and 3 from J; bases not matched to a gene: 6. The CDR3 loop is CASSLAKQGFYEQYF. In nucleotides, the CDR3 is TGTGCCAGCAGCTTGGCCAAACAGGGGTTCTACGAGCAGTACTTC.

V and J are TRBV2 and TRBJ2-7; no reliable D call. Germline CDR1 is SNHLY and CDR2 is FYNNEI. The ends were cut back, 6 bases at V and 0 bases at J, with 9 bases in the middle. The CDR3 spans 13 residues. The CDR3 sequence is CASRLADSYEQYF. The CDR3 DNA is TGTGCCAGCAGGTTGGCTGACTCCTACGAGCAGTACTTC.

This chain connects TRBV27 to TRBJ1-2, with 9 bases that match TRBD1. Germline CDR1 MNHEY, CDR2 SMNVEV (reference sequence). Trimming took 5 bases from V and 2 from J; bases not matched to a gene: 9. The CDR3 has 16 residues. CDR3 sequence (DNA): TGTGCCAGCAGTCCCAATGTCGGACAGGGGAACTATGGCTACACCTTC. It encodes CASSPNVGQGNYGYTF.

The rearrangement links TRBV6-4 to TRBJ1-4; TRBD1 agrees at 7 bases. V was pared by 0 bases and J by 13 bases, with 5 bases of the junction left unmatched. The CDR3 is 13 residues long. Germline CDR1 is MRHNA and CDR2 is SNTAGT. Written as DNA, the CDR3 is TGTGCCAGCAGTGACTCGACAGGGTGGGGACTGTTTTTT. Its translation is CASSDSTGWGLFF.

V usage is TRBV6-5 and J usage is TRBJ1-3, with 9 nucleotides matching TRBD1. The CDR3 has 15 amino acids. Losses at the gene ends were 5 bases for V and 3 bases for J; bases not matched to a gene: 5. CDR1 MNHEY and CDR2 SVGAGI come from the germline V gene. DNA for the CDR3: TGTGCCAGCAGTACCGGGACAGGGATTGGAAACACCATATATTTT. Translating it yields CASSTGTGIGNTIYF.

The rearrangement links TRBV6-2 or TRBV6-3 to TRBJ2-3; D gene uncertain. The germline V gene has CDR1 MNHEY and CDR2 SVGEGT. The V and J ends lost 4 bases and 6 bases respectively, with 8 bases between them. This CDR3 has 12 amino acids. The CDR3 DNA follows: TGTGCCAGCAGTTTCACTCCGGATACGCAGTATTTT. Its translation is CASSFTPDTQYF.

V is TRBV5-1 and J is TRBJ2-7; D possibly corresponds to TRBD2 (6 bases). The CDR3 loop spans 15 amino acids. The V end lost 3 bases, the J end lost 0 bases, and 13 bases lay between the germline ends. From germline, CDR1 is SGHRS and CDR2 YFSETQ. CDR3 sequence: CASSSRTGSSYEQYF. CDR3 sequence (DNA): TGCGCCAGCAGCTCCAGGACCGGGAGCTCCTACGAGCAGTACTTC.

The CDR3 region is CASSLDSSNYGYTF. CDR3 nucleotides: TGTGCCAGCAGCTTGGACAGTTCTAACTATGGCTACACCTTC. This chain uses TRBV5-5 with TRBJ1-2; unclear D gene. Germline V gene data show CDR1 as SGHKS and CDR2 as YYEKEE (reference sequence). V was pared by 0 bases and J by 0 bases, with 6 bases between. The CDR3 spans 14 residues.

This rearrangement joins TRBV7-9 to TRBJ2-2; 8 positions match TRBD1. Germline-derived CDR1 and CDR2 are SEHNR and FQNEAQ (reference sequence). V was clipped by 5 bases and J by 1 base; unmatched bases: 6. CDR3 length: 16 residues. The CDR3 here is CASSGRQGLNTGELFF. The CDR3 DNA follows: TGTGCCAGCAGCGGGCGACAGGGGCTGAACACCGGGGAGCTGTTTTTT.

This rearrangement joins TRBV7-8 to TRBJ2-2; unclear D gene. The CDR3 loop spans 14 amino acids. CDR1 is SGHVS, CDR2 FQNEAQ, per germline. The V end lost 5 bases, the J end lost 6 bases, and 13 bases lay between the germline ends. The CDR3 coding sequence is TGTGCCAGCAGCCCGTTCTTCCAGGCCGGGGAGCTGTTTTTT. Amino acid sequence: CASSPFFQAGELFF.

This chain joins TRBV2 and TRBJ2-1; 12 nucleotides agree with TRBD2. This CDR3 is 16 amino acids long. Germline V gene sequence: CDR1 SNHLY, CDR2 FYNNEI. Losses at the gene ends were 0 bases for V and 9 bases for J; bases not matched to a gene: 6. The CDR3 sequence is CASSEAVLAGGSEQFF. The CDR3 DNA is TGTGCCAGCAGTGAAGCGGTACTAGCGGGGGGCAGTGAGCAGTTCTTC.

The chain couples TRBV6-5 to TRBJ1-1; D gene unclear. With 6 bases removed from V and 0 bases from J, the gap between germline ends came to 14 bases. The CDR3 runs 15 residues. Germline lookup yields CDR1 MNHEY and CDR2 SVGAGI. CDR3 sequence reads: CASSFVGWVNTEAFF. The CDR3, as DNA: TGTGCCAGCAGCTTCGTCGGGTGGGTGAACACTGAAGCTTTCTTT.

A note on this clone: At one boundary the junction diverges from the germline segment, which might be a read error. The rearrangement joins TRBV19 to TRBJ1-3; tentatively, D is TRBD1 (5 bases). Per the germline V gene, CDR1 is LNHDA and CDR2 is SQIVND (reference sequence). The CDR3 runs to 13 residues. The CDR3 nucleotides are TGTGCCAGCGCGACAGAGTCTGCAAACACCATATATTTT. Translating it yields CASATESANTIYF.

J is TRBJ1-2 and V is TRBV20-1; D is unresolved. The germline CDR1 and CDR2 sequences are DFQATT and SNEGSKA (reference sequence). Trimming cost V 6 bases and J 2 bases, with 7 bases left between them. The CDR3 is 11 amino acids. Here the CDR3 DNA reads TGCAGTGCGGCAGGAAACTATGGCTACACCTTC. Protein: CSAAGNYGYTF.

The chain employs TRBV2 and TRBJ2-3, with TRBD2 as a possible D gene (6 bases). V was pared by 4 bases and J by 1 base, with 15 bases between. From germline, CDR1 is SNHLY and CDR2 FYNNEI. This CDR3 contains 16 residues. The CDR3 is CASSGGEARGTDTQYF. CDR3 sequence (DNA): TGTGCCAGCAGTGGGGGGGAGGCGCGCGGCACAGATACGCAGTATTTT.

The CDR3 sequence: CASRSQTGVNTEAFF. In DNA, the CDR3 is TGTGCCAGCAGATCCCAGACAGGGGTGAACACTGAAGCTTTCTTT. The V call is TRBV2, the J call TRBJ1-1; the match to TRBD1 covers 8 bases. Germline V lookup: CDR1 SNHLY, CDR2 FYNNEI. With V trimmed by 6 bases and J by 0 bases, 6 bases remained unmatched. The CDR3 loop spans 15 amino acids.

The J gene is TRBJ2-7, the V gene TRBV10-2, with a tentative D call TRBD2 (6 bases). CDR3 length equals 13 residues. Trimming left V 8 bases short and J 4 bases short, with 15 bases between. The V gene's germline CDR1 is WSHSY and CDR2 SAAADI. CDR3 residues: CASRETGSYEQYF. The DNA of the CDR3 is TGCGCCAGCCGGGAGACTGGATCATACGAGCAGTACTTC.

This chain links TRBV15 with TRBJ2-1; D possibly corresponds to TRBD2 (6 bases). The CDR3 is 18 amino acids. V shed 0 bases and J shed 2 bases, with 17 bases lying between them. Per germline, CDR1 LNHNV and CDR2 YYDKDF (reference sequence). The CDR3 DNA sequence: TGTGCCACCAGCAGAGATCAGAGAGGGAGGAATACCTACAATGAGCAGTTCTTC. It yields the protein CATSRDQRGRNTYNEQFF.

This chain connects TRBV7-2 to TRBJ1-1, with D possibly being TRBD1 (5 bases). The CDR3 has 13 residues. Germline CDR1 SGHTA, CDR2 FQGNSA. The V and J ends lost 3 bases and 4 bases respectively, with 9 bases between them. The CDR3 DNA sequence: TGTGCCAGCAGCTTTGACAGAAGCACTGAAGCTTTCTTT. Protein sequence: CASSFDRSTEAFF.

The chain links TRBV5-1 to TRBJ2-2, with D perhaps matching TRBD1 (7 bases). Germline V gene lookup returns CDR1 SGHRS and CDR2 YFSETQ. V was cut by 0 bases and J by 4 bases, with 10 bases left in between. This CDR3 is built from 15 residues. The CDR3 nucleotides are TGCGCCAGCAGCTTGGGACAGGGAGGCACCGGGGAGCTGTTTTTT. It specifies CASSLGQGGTGELFF.

The chain is built from TRBV27 and TRBJ2-1, with 10 bases fitting TRBD1. CDR1 MNHEY and CDR2 SMNVEV come from the germline V gene (reference sequence). V trimming: 4 bases; J trimming: 6 bases; junction bases outside the gene matches: 6. The CDR3 sequence is 15 residues long. The CDR3 DNA reads TGTGCCAGCAGTTCACCGGGACAGGGGATCAATGAGCAGTTCTTC. Translation gives CASSSPGQGINEQFF.

The CDR3 sequence: CASSLDSYRSDEQYF. For the CDR3, the DNA is TGCGCCAGCAGCTTGGACAGTTACCGTTCCGACGAGCAGTACTTC. V usage is TRBV5-1 and J usage is TRBJ2-7; D is ambiguous. The germline CDR1 and CDR2 sequences are SGHRS and YFSETQ. This CDR3 is 15 amino acids long. V gave up 0 bases and J gave up 5 bases, with 15 bases separating them.

The J gene is TRBJ2-7, the V gene TRBV11-2, with D possibly matching TRBD1 (6 bases). V was cut by 3 bases and J by 3 bases, with 15 bases left in between. The CDR3 has 15 residues. Germline V lookup: CDR1 SGHAT, CDR2 FQNNGV. CDR3 bases: TGTGCCAGCAGCTTTTCACAGGGCCGAAACTACGAGCAGTACTTC. Protein sequence: CASSFSQGRNYEQYF.

This clone appeared a few times. The chain couples TRBV27 to TRBJ1-2; 10 bases align to TRBD1. The CDR3 covers 13 residues. The germline V gene encodes CDR1 MNHEY and CDR2 SMNVEV (reference sequence). Losses at the gene ends were 4 bases for V and 4 bases for J; bases not matched to a gene: 0. CDR3 nucleotides: TGTGCCAGCAGTTGGACAGGGGGCTATGGCTACACCTTC. It specifies CASSWTGGYGYTF.

The gene calls are TRBV5-1 and TRBJ1-4, with TRBD1 identical over 10 bases. CDR3 size: 15 residues. After removal of 0 bases from V and 7 bases from J, the junction contained 3 bases not matched to a gene. The germline gives CDR1 SGHRS, CDR2 YFSETQ. CDR3 coding DNA: TGCGCCAGCAGCTTGGCCGGACAGGGGGTTGAAAAACTGTTTTTT. Encoded protein: CASSLAGQGVEKLFF. Full variable domain (outside the CDR3, taken from reference TRBV5-1 and TRBJ1-4): KAGVTQTPRYLIKTRGQQVTLSCSPISGHRSVSWYQQTPGQGLQFLFEYFSETQRNKGNFPGRFSGRQFSNSRSEMNVSTLELGDSALYLCASSLAGQGVEKLFFGSGTQLSVL.